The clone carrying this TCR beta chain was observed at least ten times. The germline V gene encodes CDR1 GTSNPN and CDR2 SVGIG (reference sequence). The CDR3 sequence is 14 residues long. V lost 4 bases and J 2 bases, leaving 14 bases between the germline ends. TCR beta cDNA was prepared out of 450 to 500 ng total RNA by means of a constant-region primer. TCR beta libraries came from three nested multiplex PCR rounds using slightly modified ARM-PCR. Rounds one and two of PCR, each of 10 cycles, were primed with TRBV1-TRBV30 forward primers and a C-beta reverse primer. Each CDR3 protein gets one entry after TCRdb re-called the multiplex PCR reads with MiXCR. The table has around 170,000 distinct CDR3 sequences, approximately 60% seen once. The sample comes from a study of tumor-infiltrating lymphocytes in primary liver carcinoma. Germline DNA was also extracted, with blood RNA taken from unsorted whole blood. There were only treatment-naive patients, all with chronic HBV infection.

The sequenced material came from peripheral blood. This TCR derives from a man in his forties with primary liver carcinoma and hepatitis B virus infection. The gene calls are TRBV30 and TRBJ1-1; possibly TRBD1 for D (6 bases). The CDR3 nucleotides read TGTGCCTGGACGAAGGGGGAAGCAAACACTGAAGCTTTCTTT. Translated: CAWTKGEANTEAFF.